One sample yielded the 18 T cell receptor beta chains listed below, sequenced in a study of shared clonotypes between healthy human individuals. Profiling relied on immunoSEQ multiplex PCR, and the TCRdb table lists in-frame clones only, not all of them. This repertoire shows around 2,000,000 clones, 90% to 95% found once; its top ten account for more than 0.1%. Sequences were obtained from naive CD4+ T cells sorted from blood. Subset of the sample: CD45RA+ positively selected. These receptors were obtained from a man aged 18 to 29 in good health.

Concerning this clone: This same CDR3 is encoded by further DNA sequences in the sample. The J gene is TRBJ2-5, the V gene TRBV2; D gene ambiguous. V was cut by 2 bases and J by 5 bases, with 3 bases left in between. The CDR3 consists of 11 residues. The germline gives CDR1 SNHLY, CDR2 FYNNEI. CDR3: CASSERETQYF. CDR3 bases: TGTGCCAGCAGTGAACGGGAGACCCAGTACTTC.

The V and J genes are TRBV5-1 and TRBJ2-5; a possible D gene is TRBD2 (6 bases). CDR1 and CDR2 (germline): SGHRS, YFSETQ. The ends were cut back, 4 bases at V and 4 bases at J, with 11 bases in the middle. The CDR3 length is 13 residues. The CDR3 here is CASSLPAGETQYF. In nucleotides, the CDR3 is TGCGCCAGCAGCCTCCCAGCGGGAGAGACCCAGTACTTC.

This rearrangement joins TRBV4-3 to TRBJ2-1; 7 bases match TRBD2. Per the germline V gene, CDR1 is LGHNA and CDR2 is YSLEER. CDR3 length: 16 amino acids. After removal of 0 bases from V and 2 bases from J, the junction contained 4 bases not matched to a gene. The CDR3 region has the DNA TGCGCCAGCAGCCAAGATAATGGACTAGCCTACAATGAGCAGTTCTTC. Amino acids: CASSQDNGLAYNEQFF.

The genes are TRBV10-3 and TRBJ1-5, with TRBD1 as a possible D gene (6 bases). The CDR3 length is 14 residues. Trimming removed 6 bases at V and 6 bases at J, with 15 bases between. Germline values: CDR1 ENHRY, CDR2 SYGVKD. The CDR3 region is CAIRPDRLGQPQHF. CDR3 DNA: TGTGCCATCAGGCCCGACAGGCTGGGTCAGCCCCAGCATTTT.

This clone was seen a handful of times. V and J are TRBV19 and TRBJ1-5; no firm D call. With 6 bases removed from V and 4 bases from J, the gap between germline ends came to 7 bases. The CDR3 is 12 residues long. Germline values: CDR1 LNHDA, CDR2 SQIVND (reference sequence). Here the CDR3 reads CASRSNNQPQHF. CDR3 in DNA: TGTGCCAGTAGATCGAATAATCAGCCCCAGCATTTT. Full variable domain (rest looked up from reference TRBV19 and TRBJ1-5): DGGITQSPKYLFRKEGQNVTLSCEQNLNHDAMYWYRQDPGQGLRLIYYSQIVNDFQKGDIAEGYSVSREKKESFPLTVTSAQKNPTAFYLCASRSNNQPQHFGDGTRLSIL.

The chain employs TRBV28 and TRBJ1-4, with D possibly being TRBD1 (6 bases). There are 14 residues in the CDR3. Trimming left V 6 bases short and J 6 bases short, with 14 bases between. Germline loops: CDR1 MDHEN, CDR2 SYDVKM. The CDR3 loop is CASRGYGGDEKLFF. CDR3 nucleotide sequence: TGTGCCAGCAGGGGGTACGGGGGCGATGAAAAACTGTTTTTT.

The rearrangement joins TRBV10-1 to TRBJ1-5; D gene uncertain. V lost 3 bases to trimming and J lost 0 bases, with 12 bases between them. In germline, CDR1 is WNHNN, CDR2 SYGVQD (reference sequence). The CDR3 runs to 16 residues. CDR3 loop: CASSDLWVHSNQPQHF. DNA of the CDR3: TGCGCCAGCAGTGACTTATGGGTTCATAGCAATCAGCCCCAGCATTTT.

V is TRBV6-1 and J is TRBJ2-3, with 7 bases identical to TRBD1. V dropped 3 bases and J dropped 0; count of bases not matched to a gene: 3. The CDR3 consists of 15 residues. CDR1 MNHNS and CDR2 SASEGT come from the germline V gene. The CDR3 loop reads CASSETGLSTDTQYF. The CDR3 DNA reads TGTGCCAGCAGTGAGACAGGGCTTAGCACAGATACGCAGTATTTT.

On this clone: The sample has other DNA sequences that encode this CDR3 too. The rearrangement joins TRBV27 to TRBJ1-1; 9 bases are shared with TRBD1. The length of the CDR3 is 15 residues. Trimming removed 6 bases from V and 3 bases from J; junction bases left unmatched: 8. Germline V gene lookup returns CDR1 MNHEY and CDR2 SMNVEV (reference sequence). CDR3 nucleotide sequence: TGTGCCAGCAGCCCCGGGACAGGGTGGGACACTGAAGCTTTCTTT. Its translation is CASSPGTGWDTEAFF.

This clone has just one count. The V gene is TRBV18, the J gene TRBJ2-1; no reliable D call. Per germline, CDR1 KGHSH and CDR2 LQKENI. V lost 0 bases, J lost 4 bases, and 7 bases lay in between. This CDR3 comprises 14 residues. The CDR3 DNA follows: TGTGCCAGCTCACCACCGAACACTTACAATGAGCAGTTCTTC. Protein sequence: CASSPPNTYNEQFF.

In DNA form, the CDR3 reads TGTGCCAGCAGTGGGGACTACCCCTACTCCTACGAGCAGTACTTC. This translates into CASSGDYPYSYEQYF. This chain joins TRBV2 and TRBJ2-7, with 7 bases fitting TRBD2. Per germline, CDR1 SNHLY and CDR2 FYNNEI. The CDR3 covers 15 residues. Trimming cost V 4 bases and J 0 bases; bases outside gene matches: 6.

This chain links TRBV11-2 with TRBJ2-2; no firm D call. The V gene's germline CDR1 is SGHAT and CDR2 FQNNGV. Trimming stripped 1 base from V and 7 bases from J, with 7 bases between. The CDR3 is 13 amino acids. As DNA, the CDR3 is TGTGCCAGCAGCTTAGCGGGCGGCGGGGAGCTGTTTTTT. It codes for CASSLAGGGELFF.

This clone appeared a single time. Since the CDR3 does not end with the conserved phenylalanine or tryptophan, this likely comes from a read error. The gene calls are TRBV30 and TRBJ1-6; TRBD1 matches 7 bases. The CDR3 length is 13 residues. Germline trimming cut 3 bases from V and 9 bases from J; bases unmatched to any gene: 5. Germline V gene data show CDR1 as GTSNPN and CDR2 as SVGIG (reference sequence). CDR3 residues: CAWSTAGGSPLHL. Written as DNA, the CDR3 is TGTGCCTGGAGCACCGCAGGGGGTTCACCCCTCCACCTT.

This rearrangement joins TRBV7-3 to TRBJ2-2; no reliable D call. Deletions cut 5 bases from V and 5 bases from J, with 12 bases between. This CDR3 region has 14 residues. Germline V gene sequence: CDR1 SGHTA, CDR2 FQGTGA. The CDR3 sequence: CASSGPPGTGELFF. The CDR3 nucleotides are TGTGCCAGCAGCGGCCCACCCGGGACCGGGGAGCTGTTTTTT.

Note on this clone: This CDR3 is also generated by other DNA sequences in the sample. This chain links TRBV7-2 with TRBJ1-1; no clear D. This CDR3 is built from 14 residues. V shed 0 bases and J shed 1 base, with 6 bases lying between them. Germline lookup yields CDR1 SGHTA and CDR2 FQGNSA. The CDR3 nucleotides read TGTGCCAGCAGCTTAGCCGGAGCGAACACTGAAGCTTTCTTT. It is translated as CASSLAGANTEAFF.

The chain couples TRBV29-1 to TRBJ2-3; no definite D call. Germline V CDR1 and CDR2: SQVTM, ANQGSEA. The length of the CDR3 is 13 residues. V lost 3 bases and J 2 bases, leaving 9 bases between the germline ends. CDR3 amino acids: CSVDWVSTDTQYF. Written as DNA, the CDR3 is TGCAGCGTTGATTGGGTTTCCACAGATACGCAGTATTTT.

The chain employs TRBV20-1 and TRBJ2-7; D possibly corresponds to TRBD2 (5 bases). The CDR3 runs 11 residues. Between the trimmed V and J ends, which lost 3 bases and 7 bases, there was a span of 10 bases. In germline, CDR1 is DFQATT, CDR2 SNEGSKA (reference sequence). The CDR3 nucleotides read TGCAGTGCTAGCGGTCCGGGAGAGCAGTACTTC. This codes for CSASGPGEQYF.

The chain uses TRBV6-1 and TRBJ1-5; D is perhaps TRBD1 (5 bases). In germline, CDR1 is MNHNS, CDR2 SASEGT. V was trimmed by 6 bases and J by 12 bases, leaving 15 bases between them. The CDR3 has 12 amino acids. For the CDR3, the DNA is TGTGCCAGCAGAACAGGACTTCGTCTCCAGCATTTT. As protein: CASRTGLRLQHF.